Presented here are 21 T cell receptor beta chains from one specimen sequenced in a study of blood T cell repertoires in COVID-19. The method was immunoSEQ multiplex PCR; TCRdb's version includes in-frame clones alone and lacks a portion of them. The sample consists of about 68,000 clones, roughly 90% of them appearing once. Sequences were obtained from peripheral blood. Receptors originate from a man at least 80 years old with COVID-19, enrolled during active disease.

This chain's CDR3 is CASSKVEGQGVPICTSGNTIYF. For the CDR3, the DNA is TGTGCCAGCAGCAAAGTGGAAGGACAGGGCGTACCGATTTGTACCTCTGGAAACACCATATATTTT. The gene calls are TRBV21-1 and TRBJ1-3; the table assigns TRBD1, which was not confirmed against the DNA. TRBV21-1 is shown as a pseudogene. This CDR3 spans 22 amino acids.

The chain is built from TRBV5-1 and TRBJ1-2, with 10 bases aligning to TRBD1. J was trimmed by 6 bases and V by 3 bases; bases with no gene match: 5. The length of the CDR3 is 14 residues. Looked up from germline, CDR1 is SGHRS and CDR2 is YFSETQ. The CDR3 DNA follows: TGCGCCAGCAGCTCCTGGGACAGGGGAAATGGCTACACCTTC. This sequence encodes CASSSWDRGNGYTF.

V and J are TRBV5-1 and TRBJ1-6; 9 bases are a match to TRBD1. V gave up 4 bases and J gave up 7 bases; unmatched junction bases: 6. Germline CDR1 SGHRS, CDR2 YFSETQ. This CDR3 spans 15 amino acids. The CDR3 sequence is CASSPRTGENSPLHF. As DNA, the CDR3 is TGCGCCAGCAGCCCCCGGACAGGGGAGAATTCACCCCTCCACTTT.

This clone was detected only once. The gene calls are TRBV5-1 and TRBJ2-2; D is undetermined. Trimming left V 0 bases short and J 0 bases short, with 3 bases between. CDR3 length: 14 residues. Germline loops: CDR1 SGHRS, CDR2 YFSETQ. In DNA, the CDR3 is TGCGCCAGCAGCTTGGCCTCGAACACCGGGGAGCTGTTTTTT. As protein: CASSLASNTGELFF.

The V and J genes are TRBV20-1 and TRBJ2-1; tentatively, D is TRBD1 (6 bases). Germline loops: CDR1 DFQATT, CDR2 SNEGSKA (reference sequence). Trimming left V 6 bases short and J 4 bases short, with 7 bases between. The CDR3 is made up of 11 amino acids. CDR3 DNA: TGCAGTGCCGGGACATACAATGAGCAGTTCTTC. Its translation: CSAGTYNEQFF.

V and J are TRBV18 and TRBJ1-1, with TRBD1 as a possible D gene (6 bases). Germline CDR1 is KGHSH and CDR2 is LQKENI. The CDR3 is made up of 15 amino acids. The germline V and J ends were trimmed by 6 bases and 4 bases, with 18 bases remaining between them. The CDR3 protein is CASSPQGVGATEAFF. CDR3 bases: TGTGCCAGCTCCCCCCAGGGTGTGGGGGCCACTGAAGCTTTCTTT.

The chain uses TRBV11-3 and TRBJ1-1; D gene uncertain. The CDR3 sequence is 14 residues long. The germline CDR1 and CDR2 sequences are SGHNT and YENEEA. V shed 4 bases and J shed 8 bases, with 17 bases lying between them. CDR3 coding DNA: TGTGCCAGCAGCTCCCCCGGAGGGAAGAGGGAAGCTTTCTTT. Its translation is CASSSPGGKREAFF.

This chain uses TRBV7-2 with TRBJ1-4, with D hard to call. CDR1 and CDR2 (germline): SGHTA, FQGNSA. Trimming stripped 1 base from V and 8 bases from J, with 5 bases between. The CDR3 is made up of 12 amino acids. CDR3 coding DNA: TGTGCCAGCAGCTTAGGCAGGGAAAAACTGTTTTTT. It codes for CASSLGREKLFF.

The chain recombines TRBV7-3 with TRBJ1-1; the D is unclear. Trimming left V 0 bases short and J 2 bases short, with 10 bases between. This CDR3 spans 15 amino acids. CDR1 is SGHTA, CDR2 FQGTGA, per germline. CDR3 amino acids: CASSLTYQANTEAFF. CDR3 coding DNA: TGTGCCAGCAGCTTAACGTATCAGGCCAACACTGAAGCTTTCTTT.

The V and J genes are TRBV5-4 and TRBJ1-2, with 10 bases identical to TRBD1. Germline CDR1 and CDR2: SGHNT and YYREEE (reference sequence). V gave up 4 bases and J gave up 6 bases; unmatched junction bases: 3. This CDR3 has 13 residues. The CDR3 nucleotides are TGTGCCAGCAGCATCGACAGGGGGCATGGCTACACCTTC. This gives the protein CASSIDRGHGYTF.

The chain recombines TRBV7-2 with TRBJ2-7; 10 positions match TRBD2. J was trimmed by 3 bases and V by 5 bases; bases with no gene match: 7. The CDR3 consists of 15 residues. Germline assignment: CDR1 SGHTA and CDR2 FQGNSA. CDR3 region: CASSPGGTSDYEQYF. CDR3 coding DNA: TGTGCCAGCAGCCCCGGGGGGACTAGCGACTACGAGCAGTACTTC. Full variable domain (missing parts from reference TRBV7-2 and TRBJ2-7): GAGVSQSPSNKVTEKGKDVELRCDPISGHTALYWYRQSLGQGLEFLIYFQGNSAPDKSGLPSDRFSAERTGGSVSTLTIQRTQQEDSAVYLCASSPGGTSDYEQYFGPGTRLTVT.

The chain combines TRBV6-5 with TRBJ1-1; 7 bases line up with TRBD1. The germline CDR1 and CDR2 sequences are MNHEY and SVGAGI. Trimming took 6 bases from V and 8 from J; bases not matched to a gene: 9. The CDR3 runs 13 residues. In nucleotides, the CDR3 is TGTGCCAGCAGAGGGCAGGGGGTGGGAGAAGCTTTCTTT. Translating gives CASRGQGVGEAFF.

The J gene is TRBJ2-5, the V gene TRBV2; 7 nucleotides line up with TRBD1. Per the germline V gene, CDR1 is SNHLY and CDR2 is FYNNEI. The trim removed 2 bases at V and 4 bases at J, leaving 4 bases unmatched. The CDR3 loop spans 14 amino acids. The CDR3 DNA is TGTGCCAGCAGTGAAACAGGGGTTCCAGAGACCCAGTACTTC. Protein sequence: CASSETGVPETQYF.

The chain couples TRBV19 to TRBJ1-1; perhaps TRBD1 as D (6 bases). CDR3 length: 13 amino acids. V was trimmed by 4 bases and J by 1 base, leaving 7 bases between them. Per the germline V gene, CDR1 is LNHDA and CDR2 is SQIVND (reference sequence). Here the CDR3 DNA reads TGTGCCAGTAGTAGACAGGAGAACACTGAAGCTTTCTTT. It translates to CASSRQENTEAFF.

CDR3 residues: CASSFKRGGGTDTQYF. DNA of the CDR3: TGCGCCAGCAGCTTTAAGCGGGGGGGCGGGACAGATACGCAGTATTTT. This chain joins TRBV5-1 and TRBJ2-3, with 10 nucleotides matching TRBD2. V shed 2 bases, J shed 3 bases, and the junction held 6 bases outside the gene matches. Germline assignment: CDR1 SGHRS and CDR2 YFSETQ. There are 16 residues in the CDR3. The whole variable domain, remainder taken from reference TRBV5-1 and TRBJ2-3, is KAGVTQTPRYLIKTRGQQVTLSCSPISGHRSVSWYQQTPGQGLQFLFEYFSETQRNKGNFPGRFSGRQFSNSRSEMNVSTLELGDSALYLCASSFKRGGGTDTQYFGPGTRLTVL.

The chain couples TRBV15 to TRBJ1-5, with TRBD1 identical over 10 bases. V dropped 0 bases and J dropped 3; count of bases not matched to a gene: 8. Per germline, CDR1 LNHNV and CDR2 YYDKDF (reference sequence). This CDR3 has 18 amino acids. The CDR3 loop reads CATSRDSGTGEINQPQHF. The CDR3 DNA is TGTGCCACCAGCAGAGATAGCGGGACAGGGGAAATCAATCAGCCCCAGCATTTT.

CDR3 in amino acids: CASSPNRGNTEAFF. As DNA, the CDR3 is TGCGCCAGCAGCCCAAACCGCGGAAACACTGAAGCTTTCTTT. The chain recombines TRBV5-1 with TRBJ1-1, with no clear D. The V end was cut by 4 bases, the J end by 2 bases, with 12 bases between. CDR1 and CDR2 (germline): SGHRS, YFSETQ. This CDR3 is 14 amino acids long.

V gene TRBV9 combines with J gene TRBJ1-2; 10 bases line up with TRBD1. V was clipped by 4 bases and J by 5 bases; unmatched bases: 11. CDR3 length: 16 residues. Per germline, CDR1 SGDLS and CDR2 YYNGEE. CDR3 bases: TGTGCCAGCAGCCGGGACAGGGGTGGAGAAGGATATGGCTACACCTTC. Protein product: CASSRDRGGEGYGYTF.

This chain joins TRBV12-5 and TRBJ1-5; 7 nucleotides match TRBD1. J lost 2 bases, V lost 2 bases, and 6 bases had no gene match. Germline V lookup: CDR1 LGHNT, CDR2 FRNRAP. CDR3 length: 16 residues. CDR3 nucleotides: TGTGCTAGTGGTTTGCAGACAGGGCGGGGCAATCAGCCCCAGCATTTT. This encodes CASGLQTGRGNQPQHF.

The chain has TRBV19 and TRBJ2-3; D call uncertain. The CDR3 is 14 residues long. Germline lookup yields CDR1 LNHDA and CDR2 SQIVND (reference sequence). Trimming removed 0 bases from V and 1 base from J, with 5 bases in between. CDR3 loop: CASSIDSRTDTQYF. DNA of the CDR3: TGTGCCAGTAGTATAGACTCCCGCACAGATACGCAGTATTTT.

The sample holds a few counts of this clone. DNA of the CDR3: TGCGCCAGCAGACGGGACACCTATGAAAAACTGTTTTTT. Protein product: CASRRDTYEKLFF. V and J are TRBV5-1 and TRBJ1-4; D is possibly TRBD1 (6 bases). Germline V gene lookup returns CDR1 SGHRS and CDR2 YFSETQ. V was clipped by 5 bases and J by 6 bases, with 11 bases between them. The CDR3 covers 13 residues.